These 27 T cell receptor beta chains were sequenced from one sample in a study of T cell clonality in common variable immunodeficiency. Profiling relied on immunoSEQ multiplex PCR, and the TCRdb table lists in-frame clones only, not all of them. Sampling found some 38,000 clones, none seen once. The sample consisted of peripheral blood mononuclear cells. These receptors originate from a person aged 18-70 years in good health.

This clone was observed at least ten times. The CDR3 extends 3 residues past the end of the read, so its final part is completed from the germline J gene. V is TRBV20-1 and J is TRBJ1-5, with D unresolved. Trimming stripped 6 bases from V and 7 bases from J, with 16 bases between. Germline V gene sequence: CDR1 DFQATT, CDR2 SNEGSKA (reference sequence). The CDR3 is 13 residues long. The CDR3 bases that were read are TGCAGTGCCTGGAAAGGGCCGGTCCAGCCC. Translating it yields CSAWKGPVQP. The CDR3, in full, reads CSAWKGPVQPQHF.

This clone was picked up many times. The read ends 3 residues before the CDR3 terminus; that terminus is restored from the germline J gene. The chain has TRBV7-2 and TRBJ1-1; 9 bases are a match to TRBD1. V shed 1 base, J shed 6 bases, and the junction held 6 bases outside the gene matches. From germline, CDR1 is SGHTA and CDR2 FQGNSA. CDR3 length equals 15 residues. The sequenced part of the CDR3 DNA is TGTGCCAGCAGCTTAGTAGCCGGGACAGGGTCTGAA. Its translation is CASSLVAGTGSE. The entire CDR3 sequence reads CASSLVAGTGSEAFF.

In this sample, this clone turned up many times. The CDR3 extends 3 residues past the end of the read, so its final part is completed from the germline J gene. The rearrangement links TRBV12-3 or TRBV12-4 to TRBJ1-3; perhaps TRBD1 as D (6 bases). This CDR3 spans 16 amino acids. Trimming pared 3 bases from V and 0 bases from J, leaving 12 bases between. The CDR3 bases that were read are TGTGCCAGCAGTTTGGACAGTACCTTCTCTGGAAACACC. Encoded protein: CASSLDSTFSGNT. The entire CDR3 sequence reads CASSLDSTFSGNTIYF.

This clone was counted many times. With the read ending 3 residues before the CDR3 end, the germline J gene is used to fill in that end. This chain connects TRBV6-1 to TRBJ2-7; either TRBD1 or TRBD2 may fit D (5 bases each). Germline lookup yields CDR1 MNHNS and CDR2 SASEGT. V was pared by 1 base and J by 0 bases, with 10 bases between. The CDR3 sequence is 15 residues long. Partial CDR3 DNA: TGTGCCAGCAGTGAAGAGAGGGGTCCCTCCTACGAG. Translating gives CASSEERGPSYE. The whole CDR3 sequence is CASSEERGPSYEQYF.

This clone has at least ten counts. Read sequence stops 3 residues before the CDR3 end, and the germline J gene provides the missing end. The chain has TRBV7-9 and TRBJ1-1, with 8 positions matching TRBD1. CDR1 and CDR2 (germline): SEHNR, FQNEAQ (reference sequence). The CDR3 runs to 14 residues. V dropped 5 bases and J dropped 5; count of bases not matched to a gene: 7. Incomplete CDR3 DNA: TGTGCCAGCAGCGAGACAGGGGTAGAGACTGAA. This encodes CASSETGVETE. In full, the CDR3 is CASSETGVETEAFF.

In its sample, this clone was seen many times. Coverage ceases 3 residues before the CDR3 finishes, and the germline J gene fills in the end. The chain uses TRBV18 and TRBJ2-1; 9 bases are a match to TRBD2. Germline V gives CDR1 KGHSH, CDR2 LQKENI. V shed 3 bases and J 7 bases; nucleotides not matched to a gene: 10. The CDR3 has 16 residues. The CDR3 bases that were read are TGTGCCAGCTCACCCTGGCGGGAGGGCCGAAGGAATGAG. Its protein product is CASSPWREGRRNE. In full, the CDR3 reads CASSPWREGRRNEQFF.

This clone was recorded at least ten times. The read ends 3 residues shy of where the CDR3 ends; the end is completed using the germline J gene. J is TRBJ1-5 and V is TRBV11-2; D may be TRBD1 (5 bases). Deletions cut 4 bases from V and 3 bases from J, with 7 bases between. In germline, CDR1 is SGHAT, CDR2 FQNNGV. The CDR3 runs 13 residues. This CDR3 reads CASSWGDNQPQHF. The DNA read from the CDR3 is TGTGCCAGCAGCTGGGGGGACAATCAGCCC.

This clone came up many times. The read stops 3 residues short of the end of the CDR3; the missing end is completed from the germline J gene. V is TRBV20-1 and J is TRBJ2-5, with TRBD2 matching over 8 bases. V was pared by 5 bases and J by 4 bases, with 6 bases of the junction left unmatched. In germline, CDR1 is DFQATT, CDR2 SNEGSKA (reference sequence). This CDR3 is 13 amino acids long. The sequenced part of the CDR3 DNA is TGCAGTGCTCGACTAGCGCAGAGAGAGACC. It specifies CSARLAQRET. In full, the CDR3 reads CSARLAQRETQYF.

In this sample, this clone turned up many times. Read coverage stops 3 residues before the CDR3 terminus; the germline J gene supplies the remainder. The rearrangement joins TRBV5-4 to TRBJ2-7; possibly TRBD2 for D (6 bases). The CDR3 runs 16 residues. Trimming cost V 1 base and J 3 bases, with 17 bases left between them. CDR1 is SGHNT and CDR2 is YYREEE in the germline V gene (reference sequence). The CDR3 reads CASSLNAQGAGYEQYF. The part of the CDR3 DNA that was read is TGTGCCAGCAGCTTGAACGCGCAGGGAGCGGGCTACGAG.

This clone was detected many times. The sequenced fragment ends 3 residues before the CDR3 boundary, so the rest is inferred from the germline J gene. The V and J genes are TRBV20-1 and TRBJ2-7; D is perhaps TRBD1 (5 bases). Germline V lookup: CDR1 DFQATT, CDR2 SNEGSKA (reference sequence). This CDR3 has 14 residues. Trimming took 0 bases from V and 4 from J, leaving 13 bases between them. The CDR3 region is CSARESGQSYEQYF. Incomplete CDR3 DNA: TGCAGTGCTAGAGAGTCAGGGCAATCTTACGAG.

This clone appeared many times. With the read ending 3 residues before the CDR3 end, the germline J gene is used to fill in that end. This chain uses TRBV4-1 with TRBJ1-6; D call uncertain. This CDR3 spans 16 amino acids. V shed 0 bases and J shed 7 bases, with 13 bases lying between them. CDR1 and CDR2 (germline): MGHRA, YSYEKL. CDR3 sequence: CASSQDGPAENSPLHF. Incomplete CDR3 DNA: TGCGCCAGCAGCCAAGATGGGCCGGCAGAGAATTCACCC.

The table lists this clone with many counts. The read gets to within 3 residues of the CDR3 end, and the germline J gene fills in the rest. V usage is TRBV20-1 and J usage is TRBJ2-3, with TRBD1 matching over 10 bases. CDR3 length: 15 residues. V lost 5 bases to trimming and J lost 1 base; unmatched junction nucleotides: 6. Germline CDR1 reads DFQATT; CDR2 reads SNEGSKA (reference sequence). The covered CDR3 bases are TGCAGTGCTCTGAGACAGGGGGCCGGCACAGATACG. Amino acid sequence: CSALRQGAGTDT. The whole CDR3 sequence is CSALRQGAGTDTQYF.

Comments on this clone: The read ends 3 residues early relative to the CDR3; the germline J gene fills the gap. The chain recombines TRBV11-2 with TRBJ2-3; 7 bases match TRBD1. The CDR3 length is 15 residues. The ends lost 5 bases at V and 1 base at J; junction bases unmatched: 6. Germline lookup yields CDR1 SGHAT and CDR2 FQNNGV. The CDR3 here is CASSKGQYGTDTQYF. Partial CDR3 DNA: TGTGCCAGCAGCAAGGGACAGTACGGCACAGATACG.

CDR3 sequence reads: CAWSGLAGGTYTF. CDR3 bases read: TGTGCCTGGAGCGGACTAGCGGGAGGAACC. The gene calls are TRBV30 and TRBJ1-2, with D hard to call. The CDR3 end falls 3 residues outside the read, so it is completed with the germline J gene. The CDR3 is 13 amino acids. The V gene's germline CDR1 is GTSNPN and CDR2 SVGIG (reference sequence). Combining the CDR3 with reference TRBV30 and TRBJ1-2 gives the whole variable domain SQTIHQWPATLVQPVGSPLSLECTVEGTSNPNLYWYRQAAGRGLQLLFYSVGIGQISSEVPQNLSASRPQDRQFILSSKKLLLSDSGFYLCAWSGLAGGTYTFGSGTRLTVV.

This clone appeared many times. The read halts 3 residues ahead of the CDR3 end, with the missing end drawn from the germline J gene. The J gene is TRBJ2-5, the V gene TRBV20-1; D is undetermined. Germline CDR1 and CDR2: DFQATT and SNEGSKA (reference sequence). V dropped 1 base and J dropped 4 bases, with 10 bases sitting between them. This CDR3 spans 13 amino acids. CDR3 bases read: TGCAGTGCTAGAGTAGCCGCCAGAGAGACC. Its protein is CSARVAARET. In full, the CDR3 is CSARVAARETQYF.

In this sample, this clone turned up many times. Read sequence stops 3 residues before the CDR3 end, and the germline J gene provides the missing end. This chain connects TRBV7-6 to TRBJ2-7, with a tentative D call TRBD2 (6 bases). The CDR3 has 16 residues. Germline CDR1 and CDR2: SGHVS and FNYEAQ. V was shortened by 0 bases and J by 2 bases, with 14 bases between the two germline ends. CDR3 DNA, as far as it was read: TGTGCCAGCAGCTTAGCGCGGGGCGGATCCCCCTACGAG. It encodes CASSLARGGSPYE. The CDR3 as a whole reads CASSLARGGSPYEQYF.

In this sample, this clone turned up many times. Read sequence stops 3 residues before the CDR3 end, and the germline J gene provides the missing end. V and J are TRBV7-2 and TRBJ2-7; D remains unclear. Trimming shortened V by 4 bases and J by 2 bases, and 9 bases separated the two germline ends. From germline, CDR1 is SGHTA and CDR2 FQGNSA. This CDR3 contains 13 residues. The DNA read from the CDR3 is TGTGCCAGCAGCTCCCCGGGTCCCTACGAG. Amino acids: CASSSPGPYE. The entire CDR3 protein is CASSSPGPYEQYF.

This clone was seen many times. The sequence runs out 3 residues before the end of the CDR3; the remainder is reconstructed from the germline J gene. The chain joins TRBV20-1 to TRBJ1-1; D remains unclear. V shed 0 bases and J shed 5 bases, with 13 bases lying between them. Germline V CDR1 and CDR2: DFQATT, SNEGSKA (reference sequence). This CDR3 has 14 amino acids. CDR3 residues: CSARDAGFGTEAFF. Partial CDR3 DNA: TGCAGTGCTAGAGACGCGGGGTTTGGGACTGAA.

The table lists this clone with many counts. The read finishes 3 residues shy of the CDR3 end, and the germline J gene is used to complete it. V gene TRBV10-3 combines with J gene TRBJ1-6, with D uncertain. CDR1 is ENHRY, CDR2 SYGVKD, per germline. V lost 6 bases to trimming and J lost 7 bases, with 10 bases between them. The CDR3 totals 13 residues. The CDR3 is CAIRSEGNSPLHF. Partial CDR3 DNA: TGTGCCATCAGGTCCGAAGGCAATTCACCC.

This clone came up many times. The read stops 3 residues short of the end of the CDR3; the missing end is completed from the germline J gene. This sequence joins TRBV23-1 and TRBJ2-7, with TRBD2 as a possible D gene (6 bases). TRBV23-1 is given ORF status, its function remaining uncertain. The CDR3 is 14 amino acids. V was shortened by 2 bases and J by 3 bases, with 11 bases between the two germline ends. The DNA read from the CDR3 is TGCGCCAGCAGTCAAGGGACTCTTTACTACGAG. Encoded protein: CASSQGTLYYE. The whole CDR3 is CASSQGTLYYEQYF.

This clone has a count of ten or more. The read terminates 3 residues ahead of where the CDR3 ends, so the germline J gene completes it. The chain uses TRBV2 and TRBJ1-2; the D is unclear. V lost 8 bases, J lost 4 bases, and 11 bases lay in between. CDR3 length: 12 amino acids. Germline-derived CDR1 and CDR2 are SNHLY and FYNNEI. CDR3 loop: CASVGLIYGYTF. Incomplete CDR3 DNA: TGTGCCAGCGTAGGGCTGATCTATGGC.

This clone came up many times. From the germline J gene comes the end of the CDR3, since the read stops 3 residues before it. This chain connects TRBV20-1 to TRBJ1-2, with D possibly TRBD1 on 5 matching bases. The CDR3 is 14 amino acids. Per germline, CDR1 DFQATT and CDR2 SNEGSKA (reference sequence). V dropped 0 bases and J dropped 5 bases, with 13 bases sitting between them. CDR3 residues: CSARETTVGYGYTF. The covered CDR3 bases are TGCAGTGCTAGAGAGACGACAGTGGGGTATGGC.

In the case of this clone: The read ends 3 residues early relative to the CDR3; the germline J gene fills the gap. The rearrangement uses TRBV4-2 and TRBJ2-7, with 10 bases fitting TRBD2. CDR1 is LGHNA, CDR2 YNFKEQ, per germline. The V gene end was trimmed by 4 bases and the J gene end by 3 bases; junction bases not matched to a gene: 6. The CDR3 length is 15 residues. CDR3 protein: CASSLEREGLYEQYF. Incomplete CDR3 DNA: TGTGCCAGCAGCCTCGAGCGGGAGGGCCTCTACGAG.

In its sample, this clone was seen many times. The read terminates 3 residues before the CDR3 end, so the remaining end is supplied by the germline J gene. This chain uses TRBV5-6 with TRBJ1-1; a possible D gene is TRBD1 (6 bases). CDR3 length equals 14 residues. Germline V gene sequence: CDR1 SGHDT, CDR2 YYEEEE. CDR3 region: CASSLGDTFSGAFF. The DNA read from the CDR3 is TGTGCCAGCAGCTTGGGGGACACCTTCTCAGGA. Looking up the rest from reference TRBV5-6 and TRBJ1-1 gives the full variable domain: DAGVTQSPTHLIKTRGQQVTLRCSPKSGHDTVSWYQQALGQGPQFIFQYYEEEERQRGNFPDRFSGHQFPNYSSELNVNALLLGDSALYLCASSLGDTFSGAFFGQGTRLTVV.

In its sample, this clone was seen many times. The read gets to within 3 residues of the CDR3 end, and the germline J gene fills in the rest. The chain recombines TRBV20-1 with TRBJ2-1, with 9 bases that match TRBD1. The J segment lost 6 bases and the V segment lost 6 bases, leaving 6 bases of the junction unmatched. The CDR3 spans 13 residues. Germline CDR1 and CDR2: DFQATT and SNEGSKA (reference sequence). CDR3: CSAPGQGINEQFF. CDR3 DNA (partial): TGCAGTGCGCCGGGACAGGGAATCAATGAG.

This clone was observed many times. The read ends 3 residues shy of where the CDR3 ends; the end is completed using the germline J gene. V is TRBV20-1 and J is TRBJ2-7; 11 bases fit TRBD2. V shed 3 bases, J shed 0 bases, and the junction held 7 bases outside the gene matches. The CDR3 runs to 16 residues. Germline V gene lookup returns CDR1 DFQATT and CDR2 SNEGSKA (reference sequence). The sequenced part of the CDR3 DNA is TGCAGTGCTAGCGTGGGACTAGCGGTTCTCTCCTACGAG. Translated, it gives CSASVGLAVLSYE. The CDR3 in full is CSASVGLAVLSYEQYF.

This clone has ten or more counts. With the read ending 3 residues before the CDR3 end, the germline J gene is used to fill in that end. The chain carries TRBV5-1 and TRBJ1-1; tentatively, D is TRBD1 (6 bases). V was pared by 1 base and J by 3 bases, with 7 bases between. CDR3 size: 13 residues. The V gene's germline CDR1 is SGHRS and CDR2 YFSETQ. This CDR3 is CASSLSGDTEAFF. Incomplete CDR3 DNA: TGCGCCAGCAGCTTGTCAGGGGACACTGAA.